This TCR beta chain was documented in a study of graft-versus-host responses after intestinal transplantation. At the level of the study: Transplant types were multivisceral, liver-intestinal, or isolated intestinal. Every one of the recipients received anti-thymocyte globulin induction and afterwards took tacrolimus and steroids for around 3 years. The study's findings and limits: Marrow from the recipient contained GvH clones, some of which had appeared first in ileum or blood. Patients who carried graft-donor T cell macrochimerism also had high graft-versus-host to host-versus-graft clonal ratios in their allografts.

Concerning this clone itself: Its antigen is not identified.

The CDR3 extends over 14 amino acids. The V end was cut by 0 bases, the J end by 1 base, with 9 bases between. The V gene's germline CDR1 is GTSNPN and CDR2 SVGIG (reference sequence). Assay: immunoSEQ multiplex PCR; the TCRdb copy retains only in-frame clones and omits some. The sample consists of about 92,000 clones, around four fifths of them appearing once. This specimen consisted of unstimulated CD8+ T cells sorted from spleen or lymph node cells, obtained before intestinal transplant. J is TRBJ1-1 and V is TRBV30, with a possible D match to TRBD1 (5 bases). The sequence came from a human donor who received an intestinal transplant. CDR3 region: CAWSVTQGNTEAFF. In nucleotides, the CDR3 is TGTGCCTGGAGTGTGACGCAGGGGAACACTGAAGCTTTCTTT.